The clone carrying this TCR beta chain showed up just a few times. The data were taken from a study of response to subunit inactivated influenza vaccine. MiXCR was run by TCRdb on the RT-PCR reads, yielding one entry per CDR3 protein. The sample holds some 500,000 distinct CDR3 sequences, approximately 16% seen once. The source was CD4+ T cells sorted from PBMCs, collected approximately 25 months after vaccination. The sequence was obtained from a man between 50 and 75 years old who received an inactivated influenza vaccine.

CDR3: CASSLSRAVNTEAFF. CDR3 bases: TGTGCCAGCAGCTTATCGCGGGCTGTGAACACTGAAGCTTTCTTT. The rearrangement joins TRBV7-2 to TRBJ1-1; D remains unclear. The germline V and J ends were trimmed by 2 bases and 0 bases, with 10 bases remaining between them. The CDR3 length is 15 residues. The V gene's germline CDR1 is SGHTA and CDR2 FQGNSA.